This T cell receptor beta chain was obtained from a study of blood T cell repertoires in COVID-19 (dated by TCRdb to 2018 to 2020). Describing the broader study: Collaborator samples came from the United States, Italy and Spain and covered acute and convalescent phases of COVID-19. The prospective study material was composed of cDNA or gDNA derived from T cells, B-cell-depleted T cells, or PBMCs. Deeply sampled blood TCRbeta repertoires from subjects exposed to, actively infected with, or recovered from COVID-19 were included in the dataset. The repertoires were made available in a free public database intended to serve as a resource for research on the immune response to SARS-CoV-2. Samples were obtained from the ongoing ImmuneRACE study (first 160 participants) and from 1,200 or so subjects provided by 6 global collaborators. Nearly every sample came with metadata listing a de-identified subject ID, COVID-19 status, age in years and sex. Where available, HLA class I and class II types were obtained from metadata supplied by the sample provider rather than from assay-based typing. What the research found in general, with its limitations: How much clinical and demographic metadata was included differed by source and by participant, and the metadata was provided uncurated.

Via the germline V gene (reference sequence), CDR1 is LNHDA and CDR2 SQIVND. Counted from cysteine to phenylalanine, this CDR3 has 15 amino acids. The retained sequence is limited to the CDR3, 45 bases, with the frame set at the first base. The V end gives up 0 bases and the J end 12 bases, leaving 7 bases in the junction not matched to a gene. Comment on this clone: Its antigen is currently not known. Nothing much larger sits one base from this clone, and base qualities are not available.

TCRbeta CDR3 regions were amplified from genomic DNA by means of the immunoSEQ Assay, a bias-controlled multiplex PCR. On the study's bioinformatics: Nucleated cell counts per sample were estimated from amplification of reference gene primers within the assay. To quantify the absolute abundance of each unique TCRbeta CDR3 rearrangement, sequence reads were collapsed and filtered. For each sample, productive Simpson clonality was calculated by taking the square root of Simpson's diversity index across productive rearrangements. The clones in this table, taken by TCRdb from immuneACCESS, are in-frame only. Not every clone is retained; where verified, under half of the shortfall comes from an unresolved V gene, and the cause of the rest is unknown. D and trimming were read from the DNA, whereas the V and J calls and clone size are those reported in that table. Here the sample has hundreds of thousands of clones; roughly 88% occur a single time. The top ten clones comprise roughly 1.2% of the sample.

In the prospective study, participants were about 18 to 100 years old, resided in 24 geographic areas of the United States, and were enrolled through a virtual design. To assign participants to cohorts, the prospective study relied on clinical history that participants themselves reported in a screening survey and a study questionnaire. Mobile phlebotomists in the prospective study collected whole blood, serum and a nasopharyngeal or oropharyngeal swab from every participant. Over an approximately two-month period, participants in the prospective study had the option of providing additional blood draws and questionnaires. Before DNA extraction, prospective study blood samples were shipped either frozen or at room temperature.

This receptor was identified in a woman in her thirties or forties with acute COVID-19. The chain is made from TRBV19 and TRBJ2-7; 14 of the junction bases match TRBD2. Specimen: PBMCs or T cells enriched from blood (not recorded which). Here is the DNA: TGTGCCAGTAGTATAGAAGGGACTAGCGGGAGTTTGCGGTACTTC. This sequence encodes CASSIEGTSGSLRYF.